These 30 T cell receptor beta chains were all obtained from the same sample, sequenced in a study of shared clonotypes between healthy human individuals. Generated by immunoSEQ multiplex PCR, the TCRdb table keeps only in-frame clones and is missing some. The sample comprises some 1,400,000 clones, approximately 96% of which are singletons, and about 1.2% rests with the top ten. Sequences were obtained from naive CD4+ T cells sorted from blood. As for subset: CD45RA+ positively selected. Source of these receptors: a man in his thirties or forties in good health.

The chain is built from TRBV6-5 and TRBJ2-3, with D possibly being TRBD2 (5 bases). The germline CDR1 and CDR2 sequences are MNHEY and SVGAGI. V dropped 3 bases and J dropped 4 bases, with 14 bases sitting between them. CDR3 length: 15 amino acids. The CDR3 loop is CASSYRGAMADTQYF. In DNA form, the CDR3 reads TGTGCCAGCAGTTATCGGGGAGCAATGGCAGATACGCAGTATTTT.

The rearrangement links TRBV2 to TRBJ2-1; D is uncertain. CDR3 length: 15 residues. V lost 5 bases, J lost 5 bases, and 16 bases lay in between. Germline assignment: CDR1 SNHLY and CDR2 FYNNEI. In DNA form, the CDR3 reads TGTGCCAGCAGTTCTAAAACCAGACTGGACAATGAGCAGTTCTTC. This codes for CASSSKTRLDNEQFF.

The chain couples TRBV11-2 to TRBJ2-1, with D hard to call. Trimming pared 3 bases from V and 6 bases from J, leaving 12 bases between. This CDR3 comprises 14 residues. Germline CDR1 is SGHAT and CDR2 is FQNNGV. CDR3 region: CASSFFRDPNEQFF. The CDR3 nucleotides are TGTGCCAGCAGCTTCTTCCGAGATCCCAATGAGCAGTTCTTC.

The chain joins TRBV7-9 to TRBJ2-6, with a tentative D call TRBD2 (6 bases). The CDR3 sequence is 18 residues long. V lost 5 bases and J 0 bases, leaving 17 bases between the germline ends. CDR1 is SEHNR, CDR2 FQNEAQ, per germline (reference sequence). The CDR3: CASSLREEHPSGANVLTF. CDR3 bases: TGTGCCAGCAGCCTAAGGGAGGAGCACCCCTCTGGGGCCAACGTCCTGACTTTC.

The chain carries TRBV6-6 and TRBJ2-3; D assignment may be TRBD1 or TRBD2 (5 bases each). Between the trimmed V and J ends, which lost 6 bases and 5 bases, there was a span of 15 bases. The V gene's germline CDR1 is MNHNY and CDR2 SVGAGI (reference sequence). The CDR3 extends over 14 amino acids. The CDR3 DNA is TGTGCCAGCAGCACCACGGGACGTAGAGATACGCAGTATTTT. Translation gives CASSTTGRRDTQYF.

The chain employs TRBV5-4 and TRBJ2-5; no clear D. The V and J ends lost 3 bases and 3 bases respectively, with 12 bases between them. The CDR3 spans 14 residues. CDR1 and CDR2 from the germline V gene are SGHNT and YYREEE (reference sequence). The CDR3, as DNA: TGTGCCAGCAGCTCGGACCCCTTTGAAGAGACCCAGTACTTC. Translated, it gives CASSSDPFEETQYF. The entire variable domain, with the rest obtained from reference TRBV5-4 and TRBJ2-5, is as follows: ETGVTQSPTHLIKTRGQQVTLRCSSQSGHNTVSWYQQALGQGPQFIFQYYREEENGRGNFPPRFSGLQFPNYSSELNVNALELDDSALYLCASSSDPFEETQYFGPGTRLLVL.

V is TRBV28 and J is TRBJ2-1; 8 bases agree with TRBD2. V lost 1 base, J lost 6 bases, and 8 bases stayed unmatched. The CDR3 length is 16 residues. Germline V gives CDR1 MDHEN, CDR2 SYDVKM. DNA for the CDR3: TGTGCCAGCAGTTTATTAGGACTAGCACCTGGCAATGAGCAGTTCTTC. Protein sequence: CASSLLGLAPGNEQFF.

The chain uses TRBV7-9 and TRBJ2-3, with 7 bases identical to TRBD1. Germline assignment: CDR1 SEHNR and CDR2 FQNEAQ (reference sequence). The junction had 12 bases not matched to a gene; V was cut back by 7 bases and J by 2 bases. This CDR3 region has 16 residues. CDR3 coding DNA: TGTGCCAGCAACGCGAGGGGGACAGACAACACAGATACGCAGTATTTT. The encoded protein is CASNARGTDNTDTQYF.

The chain is built from TRBV2 and TRBJ2-7; D is uncertain. Germline-derived CDR1 and CDR2 are SNHLY and FYNNEI. The CDR3 runs 11 residues. V shed 10 bases and J shed 4 bases, with 11 bases lying between them. CDR3 sequence reads: CATGNAYEQYF. In DNA form, the CDR3 reads TGTGCCACTGGGAATGCTTACGAGCAGTACTTC.

The CDR3 region has the DNA TGTGCCAGCAGCTTCGGGTCAGGCGGACTAGTGGAACACGAGACCCAGTACTTC. Translated, it gives CASSFGSGGLVEHETQYF. The chain recombines TRBV11-2 with TRBJ2-5; 7 bases are shared with TRBD2. Losses at the gene ends were 3 bases for V and 5 bases for J; bases not matched to a gene: 18. CDR3 length: 18 amino acids. Germline lookup yields CDR1 SGHAT and CDR2 FQNNGV.

The genes are TRBV19 and TRBJ2-1; 7 bases are shared with TRBD2. Germline loops: CDR1 LNHDA, CDR2 SQIVND (reference sequence). The V segment lost 4 bases and the J segment 5 bases; nucleotides outside the gene matches: 8. This CDR3 spans 15 amino acids. CDR3 nucleotides: TGTGCCAGTAGTAACTACCGGGACTACCACAATGAGCAGTTCTTC. Translating gives CASSNYRDYHNEQFF.

The count of this clone is one. The V and J genes are TRBV4-3 and TRBJ2-2; no reliable D call. V lost 6 bases and J lost 9, with 20 bases in between. This CDR3 has 15 residues. Per germline, CDR1 LGHNA and CDR2 YSLEER. CDR3 DNA sequence: TGCGCCAGCAGGAGAATGAGGACCCACATCAGGGAGCTGTTTTTT. This codes for CASRRMRTHIRELFF.

DNA of the CDR3: TGTGCCAGCAGCCCGGGACACGCTGGAAACACCATATATTTT. Translation: CASSPGHAGNTIYF. The chain joins TRBV11-3 to TRBJ1-3, with D possibly TRBD1 on 6 matching bases. V dropped 5 bases and J dropped 2 bases, with 10 bases sitting between them. The germline V gene has CDR1 SGHNT and CDR2 YENEEA. The CDR3 length is 14 residues.

V and J are TRBV5-1 and TRBJ2-7; TRBD2 matches at 8 bases. The germline V gene has CDR1 SGHRS and CDR2 YFSETQ. Losses at the gene ends were 2 bases for V and 3 bases for J; bases not matched to a gene: 1. The CDR3 has 13 amino acids. The CDR3 protein is CASSLREGYEQYF. The CDR3 nucleotides are TGCGCCAGCAGCTTACGGGAGGGCTACGAGCAGTACTTC.

This clone was seen once. The rearrangement links TRBV10-3 to TRBJ1-4; tentatively, D is TRBD1 (5 bases). Germline-derived CDR1 and CDR2 are ENHRY and SYGVKD. V was clipped by 10 bases and J by 6 bases, with 15 bases between them. This CDR3 has 13 residues. CDR3 protein: CATKGVGDEKLFF. In DNA, the CDR3 is TGTGCCACAAAAGGGGTCGGGGATGAAAAACTGTTTTTT.

The gene calls are TRBV5-1 and TRBJ1-2; no definite D call. The length of the CDR3 is 16 residues. Germline V gene data show CDR1 as SGHRS and CDR2 as YFSETQ. Trimming left V 2 bases short and J 0 bases short, with 14 bases between. CDR3 DNA: TGCGCCAGCAGCTTTTCCAGAGGAGAGCCTAACTATGGCTACACCTTC. Protein: CASSFSRGEPNYGYTF.

V and J are TRBV2 and TRBJ1-2; possible D gene TRBD1, 5 bases. Per germline, CDR1 SNHLY and CDR2 FYNNEI. The germline V and J ends were trimmed by 6 bases and 4 bases, with 15 bases remaining between them. The CDR3 has 14 amino acids. CDR3 region: CASSPPGRAYGYTF. In DNA form, the CDR3 reads TGTGCCAGCAGCCCTCCGGGGCGGGCCTATGGCTACACCTTC.

This chain connects TRBV6-5 to TRBJ2-7; D call uncertain. The CDR3 is made up of 11 amino acids. The germline gives CDR1 MNHEY, CDR2 SVGAGI. Between the trimmed V and J ends, which lost 6 bases and 7 bases, there was a span of 10 bases. The DNA for the CDR3 is TGTGCCAGCAGCCACGCAGGAGAGCAGTACTTC. As protein: CASSHAGEQYF.

This clone was observed a single time. V usage is TRBV6-5 and J usage is TRBJ2-7, with D possibly TRBD1 on 6 matching bases. Between the trimmed V and J ends, which lost 5 bases and 2 bases, there was a span of 16 bases. This CDR3 comprises 15 residues. CDR1 MNHEY and CDR2 SVGAGI come from the germline V gene. CDR3 protein: CASSNPLDRPYEQYF. The CDR3 nucleotides read TGTGCCAGCAGTAACCCTCTTGACAGGCCCTACGAGCAGTACTTC.

This clone was observed once. This sequence joins TRBV27 and TRBJ2-1, with D uncertain. V gave up 3 bases and J gave up 0 bases, with 3 bases separating them. Germline values: CDR1 MNHEY, CDR2 SMNVEV (reference sequence). The CDR3 has 13 amino acids. The DNA for the CDR3 is TGTGCCAGCAGTTTCAGCTCCTACAATGAGCAGTTCTTC. Its translation is CASSFSSYNEQFF.

The chain couples TRBV18 to TRBJ1-3, with 7 bases lining up with TRBD1. Germline V gives CDR1 KGHSH, CDR2 LQKENI. The CDR3 covers 15 residues. With 1 base clipped from V and 3 bases from J, the junction kept 3 bases outside the gene matches. The CDR3 protein is CASSPQGASGNTIYF. The CDR3 nucleotides read TGTGCCAGCTCACCACAGGGGGCTAGTGGAAACACCATATATTTT.

This clone was recorded once. J is TRBJ2-5 and V is TRBV4-1; 7 bases are a match to TRBD1. Germline V gives CDR1 MGHRA, CDR2 YSYEKL. This CDR3 spans 15 amino acids. V shed 6 bases, J shed 2 bases, and the junction held 9 bases outside the gene matches. CDR3 protein: CASSHTDRKQETQYF. The CDR3 DNA is TGCGCCAGCAGTCACACGGACAGGAAACAAGAGACCCAGTACTTC.

This sequence joins TRBV29-1 and TRBJ2-7; tentatively, D is TRBD2 (5 bases). Germline V gene sequence: CDR1 SQVTM, CDR2 ANQGSEA. The germline V and J ends were trimmed by 5 bases and 4 bases, with 15 bases remaining between them. The CDR3 length is 13 residues. CDR3 nucleotides: TGCAGCGTTTGGGAGAAAGGAGTTTACGAGCAGTACTTC. This codes for CSVWEKGVYEQYF.

The chain joins TRBV19 to TRBJ2-1, with 13 bases that match TRBD2. Germline V gene data show CDR1 as LNHDA and CDR2 as SQIVND (reference sequence). V was pared by 10 bases and J by 9 bases, with 15 bases of the junction left unmatched. The CDR3 sequence is 16 residues long. DNA of the CDR3: TGTGCCACCCGATCGGGGCCGGGACTAGCGGGATCTGAGCAGTTCTTC. Its protein product is CATRSGPGLAGSEQFF.

The genes are TRBV21-1 and TRBJ2-3; the table's D call of TRBD1 was not tested on the DNA. TRBV21-1 is a recognized pseudogene. The CDR3 contains 16 residues. Here the CDR3 DNA reads TGTGCCAGCAGCAAGGGGACAGGTTGGAGCGCAGATACGCAGTATTTT. Translation: CASSKGTGWSADTQYF.

The chain uses TRBV7-3 and TRBJ2-3; D uncertain. The CDR3 has 13 amino acids. With 1 base removed from V and 5 bases from J, the gap between germline ends came to 7 bases. Germline V CDR1 and CDR2: SGHTA, FQGTGA. This CDR3 reads CASSLKQRDTQYF. CDR3 sequence (DNA): TGTGCCAGCAGCTTAAAGCAGAGAGATACGCAGTATTTT.

The CDR3 reads CASSLDGAIGDTQYF. DNA for the CDR3: TGCGCCAGCAGCTTGGACGGGGCGATAGGAGATACGCAGTATTTT. The rearrangement uses TRBV5-1 and TRBJ2-3; D possibly uses TRBD1 or TRBD2 (5 bases each). Germline assignment: CDR1 SGHRS and CDR2 YFSETQ. Trimming cost V 0 bases and J 5 bases, with 13 bases left between them. The CDR3 is 15 amino acids.

The rearrangement joins TRBV10-2 to TRBJ1-1; unclear D gene. This CDR3 comprises 13 residues. V was shortened by 5 bases and J by 1 base, with 8 bases between the two germline ends. Germline V gene data show CDR1 as WSHSY and CDR2 as SAAADI. CDR3: CASSRMRNTEAFF. The CDR3 nucleotides read TGCGCCAGCAGTCGGATGAGGAACACTGAAGCTTTCTTT.

The genes are TRBV5-1 and TRBJ2-7; D gene ambiguous. This CDR3 has 12 residues. V lost 0 bases, J lost 12 bases, and 13 bases lay in between. Germline V gene sequence: CDR1 SGHRS, CDR2 YFSETQ. The CDR3 DNA reads TGCGCCAGCAGCTTGGGGACCCTCGAGAGGTACTTC. Residues: CASSLGTLERYF.

This CDR3 reads CASISRGGSYNEQFF. The DNA of the CDR3 is TGTGCCAGCATTTCCCGGGGAGGCTCCTACAATGAGCAGTTCTTC. This chain connects TRBV27 to TRBJ2-1, with a weak D call TRBD2 (6 bases). Germline V gene lookup returns CDR1 MNHEY and CDR2 SMNVEV (reference sequence). The V end was cut by 7 bases, the J end by 0 bases, with 13 bases between. The CDR3 contains 15 residues.